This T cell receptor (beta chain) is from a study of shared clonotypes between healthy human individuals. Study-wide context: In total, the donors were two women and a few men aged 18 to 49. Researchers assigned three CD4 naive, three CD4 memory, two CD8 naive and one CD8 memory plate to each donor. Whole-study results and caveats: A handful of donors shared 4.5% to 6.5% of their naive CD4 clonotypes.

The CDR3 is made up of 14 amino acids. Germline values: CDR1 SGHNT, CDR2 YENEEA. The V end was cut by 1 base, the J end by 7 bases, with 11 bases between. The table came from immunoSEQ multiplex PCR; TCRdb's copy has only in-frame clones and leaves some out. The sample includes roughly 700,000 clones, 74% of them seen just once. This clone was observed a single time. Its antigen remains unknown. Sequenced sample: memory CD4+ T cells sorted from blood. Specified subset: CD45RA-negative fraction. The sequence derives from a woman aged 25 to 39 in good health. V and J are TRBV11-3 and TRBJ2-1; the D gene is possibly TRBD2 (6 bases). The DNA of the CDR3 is TGTGCCAGCAGCTTAGGCGCGGGATGGAATGAGCAGTTCTTC. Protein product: CASSLGAGWNEQFF.